This section outlines one TCR beta chain sequence together with its context. This clonotype showed up just once. The clone's antigen remains unknown. Within one base of it there is no much larger clone, and no base qualities were kept. Weak support is all one read offers. According to the study, the label for this sample's time point signals: pre-sensitization, week 0. The treatment or condition label corresponds to: therapeutic diphenylcyclopropenone sensitization with weekly scalp DPC. Total RNA was extracted from unfractionated whole blood collected in Tempus Blood RNA tubes. Blood at each patch-test visit was drawn before the patch test was applied. To be eligible, patients had to be aged 18 to 70, diagnosed with alopecia and judged suitable for DPC therapy, while pregnant patients were excluded. The method was RACE. The sequencing machine was a NextSeq 500. Library preparation attached unique molecular identifiers to individual cDNA molecules for quantitative, reproducible TCR counting. As for the authors' bioinformatics: The median number of TCRs per sample was approximately 96,000, ranging from roughly 23,224 to 700,000. V, J and CDR3 annotation of the TCR reads was carried out using the Decombinator software suite. Every sample was subsampled to the same number of TCRs (28,000) for the PS versus PT1 abundance plots. TCRs were defined as expanded if absent before sensitization and observed at least eight times at the 2-week time point. TCRdb cleaned the public reads at Q25 with fastp, built clones with MiXCR and kept in-frame beta chains. CDR3 protein duplicates are merged, each entry listing the most common genes and DNA. TCRdb's processing, not the authors', yielded these V and J calls. For this sample there are about 34,000 distinct CDR3 sequences; under 13% appear just once. 27% of the sample is taken by the ten largest.

This sample was taken from a study of human T cells and chemical hapten exposure (dated by TCRdb to the early 2020s). Notes on the research overall: For sensitization, 2% DPC in acetone was applied to a roughly 2 cm by roughly 2 cm area of upper inner arm skin. Patients additionally received weekly therapeutic DPC doses to the scalp throughout the approximately 24-week study period. Patch tests used Finn chambers with 0.01% DPC on the upper back, scored after 6 days by International Contact Dermatitis Research Group standards. Most of the patients in the cohort were female, and the cohort covered alopecia areata with under or over 50% scalp involvement, alopecia totalis and alopecia universalis. Libraries were pooled for sequencing, and per-sample TCR yields varied mainly because of small differences in library volumes within the pool. In alopecia patients, the study followed how the peripheral blood TCR repertoire changed in vivo over primary and secondary sensitization to diphenylcyclopropenone (DPC), a hapten. Patient blood was sampled pre-sensitization (week 0) and at 2, 6 and about 24 weeks after DPC sensitization. Roughly 30 alopecia patients gave blood for TCR sequencing at one to four time points (pre-sensitization, 2, 6 and 24 weeks). Each blood RNA sample was used to sequence both TCR alpha and TCR beta chains. What the work shows at the level of the full study, not this receptor alone: No change with DPC sensitization was found in the number of TCRs above 1 in 1000 frequency, and no evidence of global repertoire structure alterations was found. The number of PT1 expanded TCRs positively correlated with patch test score, significant at thresholds 8, 16 and 32 but not 4. Significantly more large CDR3 similarity clusters were formed by expanded TCRs than by pre-sensitization or healthy control sets, consistent with antigen-driven responses. After repeated subsampling, the strength of the expansion versus patch-test correlation and the threshold at which it became significant changed. Because every patient had alopecia, a presumed autoimmune disease, the patients' immune response might differ from that of healthy individuals.

The CDR3 numbers 14 residues from cysteine through phenylalanine. Only CDR3 DNA remains: 42 bases, in frame from the first base. V and J are trimmed by 3 bases and 4 bases, and the gene matches miss 6 bases of the junction. The germline V gene sets CDR1 to SQVTM and CDR2 to ANQGSEA. This receptor was identified in a man in his forties or fifties with alopecia areata. Some clones in this sample may be carry-over from other donors' samples. The input for sequencing was whole blood, taken in connection with sensitization to the hapten diphenylcyclopropenone (DPC). The chain joins TRBV29-1 to TRBJ1-1, with 9 central nucleotides matching TRBD1. The CDR3 here reads CSVDPGQGGTEAFF. The bases read TGCAGCGTTGACCCGGGACAGGGCGGCACTGAAGCTTTCTTT. Where the CDR3 stops, the reference TRBV29-1 and TRBJ1-1 genes take over; the full variable domain is SAVISQKPSRDICQRGTSLTIQCQVDSQVTMMFWYRQQPGQSLTLIATANQGSEATYESGFVIDKFPISRPNLTFSTLTVSNMSPEDSSIYLCSVDPGQGGTEAFFGQGTRLTVV.